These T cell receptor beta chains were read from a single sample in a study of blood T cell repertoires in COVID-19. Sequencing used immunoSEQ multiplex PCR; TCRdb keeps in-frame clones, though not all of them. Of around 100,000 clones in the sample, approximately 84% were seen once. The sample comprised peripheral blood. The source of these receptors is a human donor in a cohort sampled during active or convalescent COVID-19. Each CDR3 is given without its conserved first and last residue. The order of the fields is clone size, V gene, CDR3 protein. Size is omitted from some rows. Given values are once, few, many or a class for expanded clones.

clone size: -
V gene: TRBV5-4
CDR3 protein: ASSLSRDNNSPLH

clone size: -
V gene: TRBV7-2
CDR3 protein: ASSLVLGQAREAF

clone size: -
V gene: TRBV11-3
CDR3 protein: ASSFSGTGGALSYNEQF

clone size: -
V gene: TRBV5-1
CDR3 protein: ASGTSGGALYNEQF

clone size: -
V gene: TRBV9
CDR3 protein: ASSVARHSGGNEQF

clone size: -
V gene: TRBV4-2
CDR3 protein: ASSQVSSPSSGNTIY

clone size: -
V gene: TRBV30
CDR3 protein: AYSPTDTQY

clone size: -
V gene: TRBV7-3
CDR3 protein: ASSLQLAGEQF

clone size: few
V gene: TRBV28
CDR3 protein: ASSLGGTGNSPLH

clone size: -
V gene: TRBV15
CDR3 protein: ATSRDSPRAGANVLT

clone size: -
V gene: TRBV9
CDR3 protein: ASSVNSGNTEAF

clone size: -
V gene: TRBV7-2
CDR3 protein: ASSLSAGGSREQF

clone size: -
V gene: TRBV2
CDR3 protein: ASSELGTEPLH

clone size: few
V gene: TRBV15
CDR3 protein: ATSRDIRSTGELF

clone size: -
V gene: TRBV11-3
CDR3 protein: ASSRGATNEKLF

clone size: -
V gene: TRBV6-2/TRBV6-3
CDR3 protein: ASSYVGANTGELF

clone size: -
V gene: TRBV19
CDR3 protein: AAARVGGYNEQF

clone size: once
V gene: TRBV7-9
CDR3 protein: ASSFGQNYNSPLH

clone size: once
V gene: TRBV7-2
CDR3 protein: ASSFRLAGGKETQY

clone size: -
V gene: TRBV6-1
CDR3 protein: ASSEAYSGGYTGELF

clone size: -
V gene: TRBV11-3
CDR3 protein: ASSLGSGDGEKLF

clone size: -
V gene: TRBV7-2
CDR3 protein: ASSLVGGGPYNEQF

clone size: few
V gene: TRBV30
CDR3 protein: AWNRQGAEAF

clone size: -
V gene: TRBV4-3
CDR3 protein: ASSLLDFRGLSTDTQY

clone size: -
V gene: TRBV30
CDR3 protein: AWVRRFTLYGYT

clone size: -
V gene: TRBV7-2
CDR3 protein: ASSSRGRRGSNQPQH

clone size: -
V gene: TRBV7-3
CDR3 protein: ASSTNGATGELF

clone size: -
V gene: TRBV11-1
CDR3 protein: ASSVRGSAYNEQF

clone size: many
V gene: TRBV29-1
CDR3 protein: SVQGTYEQY

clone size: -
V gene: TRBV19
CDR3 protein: ASSRMKGRTGASPLH

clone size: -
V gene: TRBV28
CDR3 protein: ASSLIQYENYGYT

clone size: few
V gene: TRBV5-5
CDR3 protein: ASSLLPGQGARGY

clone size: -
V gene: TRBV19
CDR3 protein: ASSITDAYEQY

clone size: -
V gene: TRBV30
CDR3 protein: AWSALTGEGYT

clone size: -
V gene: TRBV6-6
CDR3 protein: ASKGEGYGYT

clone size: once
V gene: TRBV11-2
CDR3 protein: ASSLATAGLDKNIQY

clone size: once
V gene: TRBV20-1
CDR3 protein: SASRQGGSSTDTQY

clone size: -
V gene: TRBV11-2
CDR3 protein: ASSLLGDGYT

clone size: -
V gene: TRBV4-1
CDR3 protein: ASRLNTEAF

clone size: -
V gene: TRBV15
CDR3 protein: ATSPRLRKANEKLF

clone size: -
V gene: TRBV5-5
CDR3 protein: ASSLAQVLSGNTIY

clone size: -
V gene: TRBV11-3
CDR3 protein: ASSAPQGARETQY

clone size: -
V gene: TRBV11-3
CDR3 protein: ASTREQGWETQY

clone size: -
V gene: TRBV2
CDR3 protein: ASSEQGELF

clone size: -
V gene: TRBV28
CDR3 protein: ASSLRQPTRGYGYT

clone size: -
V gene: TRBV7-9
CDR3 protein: ASSQNKGNEQF

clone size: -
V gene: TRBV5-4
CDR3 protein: ASSLVSLSSYEQY

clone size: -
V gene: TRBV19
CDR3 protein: AGQGQGYT

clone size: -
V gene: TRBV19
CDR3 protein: ASSARDRSWGGYT

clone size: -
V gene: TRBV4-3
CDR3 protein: ASSLGSRDNSPLH

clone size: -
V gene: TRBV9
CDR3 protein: ASAGGAASSYNEQF

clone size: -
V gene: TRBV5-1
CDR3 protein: ASSLGEGKRYEQY

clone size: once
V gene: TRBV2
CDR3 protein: ASSRTGGNTEAF

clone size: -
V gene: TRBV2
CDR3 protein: ASSPQTEETQY